This T cell receptor beta chain is from a study of T cell responses to AZD1222 COVID-19 vaccine. Study findings and constraints: Unmutated variant regions reportedly attract nearly half of all spike-specific TCRs.

CDR3 length: 15 amino acids. Germline assignment: CDR1 KGHDR and CDR2 SFDVKD. Trimming at V came to 4 bases and at J to 6 bases, leaving 6 bases not matched to a gene. Assay used: immunoSEQ multiplex PCR; TCRdb lists only in-frame clones, some missing. Among fewer than 180,000 clones listed, approximately 92% were seen once. With respect to this clone: Its specificity is not known.

The chain uses TRBV24-1 and TRBJ1-5; 9 nucleotides align to TRBD1. Sequenced here: peripheral blood, sampled 28 days after the second AZD1222 dose. This TCR was recovered from an adult who received the AZD1222 COVID-19 vaccine. CDR3 nucleotide sequence: TGTGCCACCAGTGACAAAACAGGGGGCCCTCAGCCCCAGCATTTT. It translates to CATSDKTGGPQPQHF.